The 10 T cell receptor beta chains reported below all come from one sample, sequenced in a study of tumor-infiltrating lymphocytes in primary liver carcinoma. RNA isolated from unsorted whole blood supplied the blood RNA, with germline DNA also extracted. A constant-region primer primed TCR beta cDNA synthesis from about 530 ng of total RNA. A slightly modified ARM-PCR protocol with three nested multiplex PCR rounds produced these TCR beta libraries. Two initial PCR rounds of roughly 10 cycles each paired TRBV1-TRBV30 forward primers with a C-beta reverse primer. TCRdb re-called the multiplex PCR reads with MiXCR, one entry per CDR3 protein. The data show 190,000 or so distinct CDR3 sequences, about 61% seen once. The sample was peripheral blood. These receptor sequences come from a woman aged 55-69 years with primary liver carcinoma and hepatitis B virus infection.

Only a few counts were recorded for this clonotype. This rearrangement joins TRBV5-1 to TRBJ2-6; 11 nucleotides match TRBD2. V gave up 5 bases and J gave up 0 bases; unmatched junction bases: 25. Looked up from germline, CDR1 is SGHRS and CDR2 is YFSETQ. The CDR3 is made up of 24 amino acids. The CDR3, as DNA: TGCGCCAGCAGGGGCCAGGTTCGGACACCTACCGGGACTAGCGGATCCTCTGGGGCCAACGTCCTGACTTTC. Its protein product is CASRGQVRTPTGTSGSSGANVLTF.

This clonotype was observed many times. This chain links TRBV5-6 with TRBJ1-1; maybe TRBD1 (6 bases). The germline V gene has CDR1 SGHDT and CDR2 YYEEEE. The length of the CDR3 is 14 residues. The V end was cut by 1 base, the J end by 1 base, with 8 bases between. As DNA, the CDR3 is TGTGCCAGCAGCTTGCCAGGGGCGAACACTGAAGCTTTCTTT. Its translation: CASSLPGANTEAFF.

In this sample, this clonotype is medium-sized. This chain connects TRBV11-2 to TRBJ2-2, with 12 bases fitting TRBD2. The CDR3 length is 14 residues. Trimming removed 5 bases from V and 7 bases from J; junction bases left unmatched: 2. Germline CDR1 and CDR2: SGHAT and FQNNGV. For the CDR3, the DNA is TGTGCCAGCAGCATGACTAGCGGGGGCGGGGAGCTGTTTTTT. Translation: CASSMTSGGGELFF.

With regard to this clonotype: One junction end disagrees with the germline gene, perhaps due to a read error. The chain employs TRBV11-2 and TRBJ2-7, with a possible D match to TRBD2 (6 bases). Germline V gives CDR1 SGHAT, CDR2 FQNNGV. The CDR3 is 16 amino acids. The CDR3 DNA follows: TGTACCACCAGCTCGATTATCGGGAGTGGGTCCTACGAGGAGTACTTC. Its protein product is CTTSSIIGSGSYEEYF.

This clonotype was counted many times. The chain is built from TRBV11-1 and TRBJ2-1; D not certain. The CDR3 sequence is 14 residues long. Trimming stripped 5 bases from V and 3 bases from J, with 11 bases between. Germline CDR1 and CDR2: SGHAT and FQDESV (reference sequence). Here the CDR3 reads CASSPSTHYNEQFF. The CDR3 bases are TGTGCCAGCAGCCCGTCTACCCACTACAATGAGCAGTTCTTC. Based on the CDR3 plus reference TRBV11-1 and TRBJ2-1, the full variable domain is EAEVAQSPRYKITEKSQAVAFWCDPISGHATLYWYRQILGQGPELLVQFQDESVVDDSQLPKDRFSAERLKGVDSTLKIQPAELGDSAMYLCASSPSTHYNEQFFGPGTRLTVL.

Ten or more counts support this clonotype. V gene TRBV6-2 or TRBV6-3 combines with J gene TRBJ2-5; D call uncertain. Trimming removed 10 bases at V and 5 bases at J, with 14 bases between. Per germline, CDR1 MNHEY and CDR2 SVGEGT. The CDR3 contains 12 residues. CDR3 in DNA: TGTGCCACCTCCCCGGACCGGGAGACCCAGTACTTC. It is translated as CATSPDRETQYF.

Note on this clonotype: The conserved phenylalanine or tryptophan normally closing the CDR3 is absent here, so this likely arose from a read error. The genes are TRBV11-2 and TRBJ1-6; D unresolved. Germline V gene data show CDR1 as SGHAT and CDR2 as FQNNGV. CDR3 length: 16 amino acids. CDR3 coding DNA: TGTGCCAGCAGCCCAAGGCGGGCTACCAACCTTTCAACCCTCCACATT. Translation gives CASSPRRATNLSTLHI.

The chain employs TRBV7-9 and TRBJ1-2; no clear D gene. In germline, CDR1 is SEHNR, CDR2 FQNEAQ (reference sequence). This CDR3 contains 13 residues. V was trimmed by 2 bases and J by 4 bases, leaving 8 bases between them. In nucleotides, the CDR3 is TGTGCCAGCAGCTTAATCGGGTTCTATGGCTACACCTTC. Protein: CASSLIGFYGYTF. The whole variable domain, remainder taken from reference TRBV7-9 and TRBJ1-2, is DTGVSQNPRHKITKRGQNVTFRCDPISEHNRLYWYRQTLGQGPEFLTYFQNEAQLEKSRLLSDRFSAERPKGSFSTLEIQRTEQGDSAMYLCASSLIGFYGYTFGSGTRLTVV.

A note on this clonotype: A junction boundary mismatches the germline segment, possibly from a read error. The V gene is TRBV11-2, the J gene TRBJ2-1; D call uncertain. Germline V gene lookup returns CDR1 SGHAT and CDR2 FQNNGV. The CDR3 runs to 11 residues. CDR3 region: CACSLEGSPFF. As DNA, the CDR3 is TGTGCCTGCAGCTTAGAAGGGTCCCCGTTCTTC.

Concerning this clonotype itself: As the CDR3 is not closed by the conserved phenylalanine or tryptophan, this likely results from a read error. CDR3 nucleotide sequence: TGTGCCAGCAGTTCCGTGGGGGCGAACGAGCAGTACTTA. It encodes CASSSVGANEQYL. The chain employs TRBV12-3 or TRBV12-4 and TRBJ2-7, with D possibly being TRBD1 (6 bases). Trimming pared 4 bases from V and 5 bases from J, leaving 12 bases between. The CDR3 contains 13 residues.